This T cell receptor beta chain was captured by sequencing in a study of CD8 T cells in Susac syndrome. The CDR3 length is 16 residues. V lost 0 bases to trimming and J lost 3 bases, with 13 bases between them. Germline-derived CDR1 and CDR2 are SGHRS and YFSETQ. About 0.5 to 1 ug RNA was reverse transcribed with random hexamers. Coverage of TCR beta CDR3 amplification by immunoSEQ multiplex PCR extended to 54 Vbeta and 13 Jbeta. TCRdb re-called the immunoSEQ multiplex PCR reads through MiXCR, storing one row per CDR3 protein. There are approximately 150,000 distinct CDR3 sequences in the sample; roughly 94% occur only once, and more than 0.065% lies in the top ten. From blood CD8+ and CD4+ T cells, TCR beta sequences were generated. Controls were healthy donors (matched for age and sex). Negative isolation yielded the CD8+ and CD4+ T cells, while FACS enriched the TEMRA cells.

Input material: CD4+ T cells from PBMCs. The clonotype was recovered from a human donor in good health. V usage is TRBV5-1 and J usage is TRBJ1-5; maybe TRBD1 (6 bases). In DNA form, the CDR3 reads TGCGCCAGCAGCTTGGGGTGGCAGGGGAACAATCAGCCCCAGCATTTT. It translates to CASSLGWQGNNQPQHF.